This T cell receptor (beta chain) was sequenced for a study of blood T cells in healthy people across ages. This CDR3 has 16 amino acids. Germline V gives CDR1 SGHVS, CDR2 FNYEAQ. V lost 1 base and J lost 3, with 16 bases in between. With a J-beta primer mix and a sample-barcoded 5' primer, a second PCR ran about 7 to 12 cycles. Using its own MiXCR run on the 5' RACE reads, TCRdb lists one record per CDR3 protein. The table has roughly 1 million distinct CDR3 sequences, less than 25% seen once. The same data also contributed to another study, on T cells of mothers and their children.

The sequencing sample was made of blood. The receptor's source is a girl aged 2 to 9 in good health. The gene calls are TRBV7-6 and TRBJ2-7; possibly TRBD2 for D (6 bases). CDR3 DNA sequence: TGTGCCAGCAGCTTAGAGGGGCCTAGGGGACTCTACGAGCAGTACTTC. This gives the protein CASSLEGPRGLYEQYF.